Listed here are 18 T cell receptor beta chains from one sample, sequenced in a study of T cells in Graves' hyperthyroidism and ophthalmopathy (dated by TCRdb to the late 2010s). The library was built by means of multiplex PCR. Sequencing instrument: Illumina HiSeq 2000. TCR beta CDR3 regions were amplified from RNA transcripts. The TCR CDR3 was subjected to a first round of RT-PCR using the HTBI primer set and the Qiagen OneStep RT-PCR kit. The public reads were reanalyzed by TCRdb: fastp trimming at Q25, MiXCR alignment, in-frame beta chains only. Merged by CDR3 protein, the rows form single entries marked with the most common genes and DNA. This sample comprises hundreds of thousands of distinct CDR3 sequences, roughly 15% of them detected only once. The ten top clones hold roughly 10% of the sample. What was sequenced was blood. The receptors were sampled from a woman between 18 and 30 years old with Graves' hyperthyroidism.

This clonotype was seen repeatedly, ten times or more. The chain employs TRBV2 and TRBJ1-2; 9 positions match TRBD1. Trimming at V came to 9 bases and at J to 8 bases, leaving 13 bases not matched to a gene. CDR3 length: 14 residues. CDR1 is SNHLY and CDR2 is FYNNEI in the germline V gene. CDR3 coding DNA: TGTGCCAGTTTCCGGACAGGGGCTGGGGAAGGCTACACCTTC. Encoded protein: CASFRTGAGEGYTF.

This clonotype was found many times. The J gene is TRBJ2-2, the V gene TRBV12-3 or TRBV12-4; maybe TRBD1 (7 bases). The CDR3 has 15 amino acids. V lost 3 bases and J 4 bases, leaving 12 bases between the germline ends. In DNA, the CDR3 is TGTGCCAGCAGTTTTTGGCAGGGGGGCACCGGGGAGCTGTTTTTT. Translated: CASSFWQGGTGELFF.

This clonotype has only a few counts. This sequence joins TRBV7-9 and TRBJ2-5, with a weak D call TRBD2 (5 bases). CDR3 length: 16 amino acids. Germline lookup yields CDR1 SEHNR and CDR2 FQNEAQ (reference sequence). The V end was cut by 3 bases, the J end by 0 bases, with 14 bases between. CDR3 in amino acids: CASSFGPRGNQETQYF. As DNA, the CDR3 is TGTGCCAGCAGCTTTGGACCACGAGGGAACCAAGAGACCCAGTACTTC.

The sample holds a few counts of this clonotype. A much larger clonotype is one base distant, so this may be a read error. The chain is built from TRBV2 and TRBJ1-5, with TRBD1 matching over 9 bases. This CDR3 comprises 16 residues. Germline V gives CDR1 SNHLY, CDR2 FYNNEI. CDR3 nucleotide sequence: TGTGCCAGCAGGCAACAGGGGGCAAATAGCAGTCAGCCCCAGCATTTT. This gives the protein CASRQQGANSSQPQHF. Drawing the rest from reference TRBV2 and TRBJ1-5, the complete variable domain is EPEVTQTPSHQVTQMGQEVILRCVPISNHLYFYWYRQILGQKVEFLVSFYNNEISEKSEIFDDQFSVERPDGSNFTLKIRSTKLEDSAMYFCASRQQGANSSQPQHFGDGTRLSIL.

This chain joins TRBV27 and TRBJ1-2; D possibly corresponds to TRBD1 (5 bases). This CDR3 is 13 amino acids long. Germline CDR1 reads MNHEY; CDR2 reads SMNVEV (reference sequence). The ends were cut back, 6 bases at V and 2 bases at J, with 10 bases in the middle. The CDR3 nucleotides read TGTGCCAGCAGCGGGACTATGAACTATGGCTACACCTTC. Translating it yields CASSGTMNYGYTF.

Many counts were recorded for this clonotype. The chain links TRBV20-1 to TRBJ2-3; D remains unclear. Germline CDR1 is DFQATT and CDR2 is SNEGSKA (reference sequence). This CDR3 comprises 15 residues. Trimming left V 4 bases short and J 1 base short, with 15 bases between. The DNA for the CDR3 is TGCAGTGCTACCCATGGGGTATTGGGCACAGATACGCAGTATTTT. Protein sequence: CSATHGVLGTDTQYF.

This clonotype appeared many times. V gene TRBV27 combines with J gene TRBJ2-3, with 8 bases matching TRBD2. J gave up 2 bases and V 8 bases, and 15 bases lay outside the gene matches. The V gene's germline CDR1 is MNHEY and CDR2 SMNVEV (reference sequence). The CDR3 has 17 amino acids. CDR3 protein: CASQPWRLAGDTDTQYF. The CDR3 DNA sequence: TGTGCCAGCCAACCATGGAGGCTAGCGGGCGACACAGATACGCAGTATTTT.

This clonotype has at least ten counts. The chain uses TRBV7-3 and TRBJ2-3, with TRBD2 matching 8 bases. The CDR3 is 15 residues long. Germline-derived CDR1 and CDR2 are SGHTA and FQGTGA. Unmatched junction bases numbered 3, after V lost 2 bases and J lost 2 bases. CDR3 residues: CASSLVAGITDTQYF. In nucleotides, the CDR3 is TGTGCCAGCAGCTTAGTAGCGGGGATCACAGATACGCAGTATTTT. Looking up the rest from reference TRBV7-3 and TRBJ2-3 gives the full variable domain: GAGVSQTPSNKVTEKGKYVELRCDPISGHTALYWYRQSLGQGPEFLIYFQGTGAADDSGLPNDRFFAVRPEGSVSTLKIQRTERGDSAVYLCASSLVAGITDTQYFGPGTRLTVL.

V and J are TRBV3-1 and TRBJ2-3; D gene ambiguous. Germline CDR1 reads LGHDT; CDR2 reads YNNKEL (reference sequence). The ends were cut back, 4 bases at V and 10 bases at J, with 18 bases in the middle. The CDR3 is 14 amino acids. The CDR3 DNA is TGTGCCAGCAGCCCCCCTCACTTCATTGGTTCGCAGTATTTT. This sequence encodes CASSPPHFIGSQYF.

About this clonotype: This may be a read error, as it is one base from a much larger clone. CDR3 region: CASIEAVGSSYEQYF. CDR3 DNA: TGTGCCAGCATAGAAGCGGTAGGGAGCTCCTACGAGCAGTACTTC. The chain has TRBV2 and TRBJ2-7, with D possibly matching TRBD2 (5 bases). Germline-derived CDR1 and CDR2 are SNHLY and FYNNEI. This CDR3 has 15 residues. With 7 bases removed from V and 0 bases from J, the gap between germline ends came to 16 bases. The variable domain in full, completed from reference TRBV2 and TRBJ2-7, reads EPEVTQTPSHQVTQMGQEVILRCVPISNHLYFYWYRQILGQKVEFLVSFYNNEISEKSEIFDDQFSVERPDGSNFTLKIRSTKLEDSAMYFCASIEAVGSSYEQYFGPGTRLTVT.

This clonotype was detected ten times or more. The V call is TRBV3-1, the J call TRBJ2-7; D is undetermined. There are 13 residues in the CDR3. CDR1 and CDR2 from the germline V gene are LGHDT and YNNKEL (reference sequence). Deletions cut 4 bases from V and 2 bases from J, with 9 bases between. The CDR3: CASSRTVTYEQYF. CDR3 bases: TGTGCCAGCAGCCGGACGGTTACCTACGAGCAGTACTTC.

The table lists this clonotype with many counts. The rearrangement joins TRBV20-1 to TRBJ2-7; 7 bases fit TRBD2. J gave up 6 bases and V 0 bases, and 11 bases lay outside the gene matches. The germline V gene has CDR1 DFQATT and CDR2 SNEGSKA (reference sequence). The CDR3 runs to 15 residues. CDR3 amino acids: CSARDMGEGPTEQYF. The CDR3 nucleotides are TGCAGTGCTAGAGATATGGGGGAGGGTCCTACCGAGCAGTACTTC.

The chain carries TRBV12-3 or TRBV12-4 and TRBJ1-3; a weak D match, TRBD1 (5 bases). V lost 6 bases, J lost 8 bases, and 11 bases lay in between. The CDR3 has 12 amino acids. The CDR3 DNA reads as TGTGCCAGCAGGTACCAGGGAGACACCATATATTTT. Protein sequence: CASRYQGDTIYF.

The chain links TRBV2 to TRBJ2-3; no clear D gene. Trimming pared 6 bases from V and 4 bases from J, leaving 8 bases between. The CDR3 covers 12 residues. The germline CDR1 and CDR2 sequences are SNHLY and FYNNEI. CDR3 DNA sequence: TGTGCCAGCAGCGTTTCGCCAGATACGCAGTATTTT. This translates into CASSVSPDTQYF.

Ten or more counts support this clonotype. The rearrangement links TRBV11-1 to TRBJ1-2; D is unresolved. Looked up from germline, CDR1 is SGHAT and CDR2 is FQDESV (reference sequence). Deletions cut 3 bases from V and 4 bases from J, with 9 bases between. The CDR3 has 13 residues. CDR3 DNA sequence: TGTGCCAGCAGCTTCACAGAATTCTATGGCTACACCTTC. Its protein product is CASSFTEFYGYTF.

The genes are TRBV20-1 and TRBJ2-1, with 12 bases fitting TRBD2. Germline V gene sequence: CDR1 DFQATT, CDR2 SNEGSKA (reference sequence). V shed 0 bases, J shed 9 bases, and the junction held 9 bases outside the gene matches. The CDR3 loop spans 16 amino acids. CDR3 residues: CSARELAGGPTSEQFF. The CDR3 nucleotides read TGCAGTGCTAGAGAGCTAGCGGGAGGGCCAACAAGTGAGCAGTTCTTC.

The CDR3 protein is CASSYPAGGDSGANVLTF. The CDR3 region has the DNA TGTGCCAGCAGTTACCCCGCAGGGGGAGACTCTGGGGCCAACGTCCTGACTTTC. The chain combines TRBV6-9 with TRBJ2-6; 7 bases agree with TRBD1. The germline V gene encodes CDR1 MNHGY and CDR2 SVAAGI. Trimming removed 3 bases from V and 0 bases from J; junction bases left unmatched: 8. This CDR3 spans 18 amino acids.

A remark on this clonotype: A much larger clonotype is one base distant, so this may be a read error. The chain has TRBV20-1 and TRBJ2-1; either TRBD1 or TRBD2 may fit D (5 bases each). The end of the DNA aligns better with TRBJ2-7, so the J call may be wrong. Germline-derived CDR1 and CDR2 are DFQATT and SNEGSKA (reference sequence). The CDR3 extends over 15 amino acids. The CDR3, as DNA: TGCAGTGCTAGTGACCGGGACGGCTCCTACAATGAGCAGTACTTC. This encodes CSASDRDGSYNEQYF.